A single sample is the source of the 29 T cell receptor beta chains below, sequenced in a study of shared clonotypes between healthy human individuals. Clones were sequenced by immunoSEQ multiplex PCR, and TCRdb holds only the in-frame ones, with some missing. The profile shows millions of clones, roughly 93% of them singletons. The sample consisted of naive CD4+ T cells from PBMCs. Subset defined: CD45RA+ positively selected. The receptor source for this set is a young man in good health. Some clones in this sample may be carry-over from other donors' samples.

V usage is TRBV7-9 and J usage is TRBJ1-4; no reliable D call. The CDR3 has 14 residues. Germline V gives CDR1 SEHNR, CDR2 FQNEAQ (reference sequence). V was cut by 1 base and J by 5 bases, with 8 bases left in between. The CDR3 DNA reads as TGTGCCAGCAGCTTAGGGAAAGAAAATGAAAAACTGTTTTTT. This encodes CASSLGKENEKLFF.

Regarding this clone: The sample holds other DNA sequences that translate to the same CDR3. The rearrangement uses TRBV6-5 and TRBJ1-5; D remains ambiguous. The germline gives CDR1 MNHEY, CDR2 SVGAGI. Trimming removed 0 bases at V and 4 bases at J, with 4 bases between. The CDR3 has 13 residues. CDR3 sequence reads: CASSYSRNQPQHF. The CDR3 DNA reads TGTGCCAGCAGTTACTCCCGAAATCAGCCCCAGCATTTT.

This chain uses TRBV4-1 with TRBJ2-5; no definite D call. The CDR3 totals 17 residues. V was shortened by 0 bases and J by 1 base, with 15 bases between the two germline ends. The germline gives CDR1 MGHRA, CDR2 YSYEKL. The CDR3: CASSQERPDTAQETQYF. In nucleotides, the CDR3 is TGCGCCAGCAGCCAAGAGCGACCGGATACCGCCCAAGAGACCCAGTACTTC.

This chain uses TRBV2 with TRBJ1-2; 7 bases line up with TRBD1. Unmatched junction bases numbered 3, after V lost 6 bases and J lost 5 bases. The CDR3 has 12 residues. Germline CDR1 and CDR2: SNHLY and FYNNEI. The CDR3 nucleotides are TGTGCCAGCAGGCCGACAGGGTATGGCTACACCTTC. Its protein product is CASRPTGYGYTF. Full variable domain (remainder filled in from reference TRBV2 and TRBJ1-2): EPEVTQTPSHQVTQMGQEVILRCVPISNHLYFYWYRQILGQKVEFLVSFYNNEISEKSEIFDDQFSVERPDGSNFTLKIRSTKLEDSAMYFCASRPTGYGYTFGSGTRLTVV.

In the case of this clone: Within the sample, other DNA sequences also encode this same CDR3. The J gene is TRBJ2-7, the V gene TRBV28, with TRBD2 matching 8 bases. The germline V gene has CDR1 MDHEN and CDR2 SYDVKM. Trimming at V came to 4 bases and at J to 3 bases, leaving 2 bases not matched to a gene. The CDR3 contains 13 residues. The DNA of the CDR3 is TGTGCCAGCAGTTCCGGGACTAGCTACGAGCAGTACTTC. Its protein product is CASSSGTSYEQYF.

CDR3 DNA sequence: TGTGCCAGCAGCTTGGGGGGAACTAGCGGATACGAGCAGTACTTC. Protein: CASSLGGTSGYEQYF. J is TRBJ2-7 and V is TRBV5-6; 8 bases align to TRBD2. The CDR3 totals 15 residues. Germline V gene data show CDR1 as SGHDT and CDR2 as YYEEEE. V was clipped by 0 bases and J by 4 bases; unmatched bases: 6.

The chain recombines TRBV7-2 with TRBJ2-1, with D possibly TRBD2 on 6 matching bases. The CDR3 extends over 14 amino acids. Per the germline V gene, CDR1 is SGHTA and CDR2 is FQGNSA. Trimming stripped 6 bases from V and 4 bases from J, with 13 bases between. The CDR3: CASSQPLAYNEQFF. DNA of the CDR3: TGTGCCAGCAGTCAACCCCTAGCGTACAATGAGCAGTTCTTC.

The rearrangement uses TRBV6-5 and TRBJ2-7, with 7 bases lining up with TRBD2. The length of the CDR3 is 14 residues. Germline-derived CDR1 and CDR2 are MNHEY and SVGAGI. The trim removed 4 bases at V and 4 bases at J, leaving 7 bases unmatched. The CDR3 DNA sequence: TGTGCCAGCAGTTGGGAGGGGAGTCAATACGAGCAGTACTTC. Translation gives CASSWEGSQYEQYF.

The chain is built from TRBV4-1 and TRBJ2-3, with D perhaps matching TRBD1 or TRBD2 (6 bases each). Germline V gene sequence: CDR1 MGHRA, CDR2 YSYEKL. The CDR3 totals 17 residues. With 8 bases removed from V and 8 bases from J, the gap between germline ends came to 29 bases. CDR3 protein: CASRIAGTTKGGGTQYF. DNA for the CDR3: TGCGCCAGCCGCATTGCCGGGACAACCAAAGGAGGGGGTACGCAGTATTTT.

This sequence joins TRBV10-1 and TRBJ2-7; maybe TRBD1 (6 bases). CDR1 is WNHNN and CDR2 is SYGVQD in the germline V gene (reference sequence). V lost 2 bases and J lost 4, with 12 bases in between. The CDR3 has 14 residues. CDR3 DNA: TGCGCCAGCAGTGAGACCATTGGACAGTACGAGCAGTACTTC. Translating it yields CASSETIGQYEQYF.

This sequence joins TRBV28 and TRBJ1-1, with D tentatively TRBD1 (5 bases). Germline CDR1 reads MDHEN; CDR2 reads SYDVKM. V dropped 3 bases and J dropped 3 bases, with 11 bases sitting between them. The CDR3 runs to 14 residues. The CDR3: CASSLYQGYTEAFF. The CDR3 DNA sequence: TGTGCCAGCAGTTTGTACCAGGGATACACTGAAGCTTTCTTT.

Here the CDR3 DNA reads TGTGCCAGCAGCTTACCGGGCGGCCAAAGCTCCTACGAGCAGTACTTC. Residues: CASSLPGGQSSYEQYF. The chain joins TRBV7-9 to TRBJ2-7, with D uncertain. The CDR3 contains 16 residues. With 2 bases removed from V and 0 bases from J, the gap between germline ends came to 14 bases. Germline V gives CDR1 SEHNR, CDR2 FQNEAQ (reference sequence). The whole variable domain, remainder taken from reference TRBV7-9 and TRBJ2-7, is DTGVSQNPRHKITKRGQNVTFRCDPISEHNRLYWYRQTLGQGPEFLTYFQNEAQLEKSRLLSDRFSAERPKGSFSTLEIQRTEQGDSAMYLCASSLPGGQSSYEQYFGPGTRLTVT.

This clone showed up just once. CDR3 residues: CASSWGATNTGELFF. The DNA for the CDR3 is TGTGCCAGCAGCTGGGGGGCGACGAACACCGGGGAGCTGTTTTTT. The rearrangement joins TRBV11-2 to TRBJ2-2; D is tentatively TRBD1 or TRBD2 (6 bases each). CDR1 SGHAT and CDR2 FQNNGV come from the germline V gene. There are 15 residues in the CDR3. V shed 4 bases and J shed 0 bases, with 9 bases lying between them.

The J gene is TRBJ2-2, the V gene TRBV27, with D maybe TRBD2 (6 bases). V gave up 2 bases and J gave up 4 bases, with 14 bases separating them. The CDR3 loop spans 16 amino acids. The germline gives CDR1 MNHEY, CDR2 SMNVEV (reference sequence). The CDR3 region has the DNA TGTGCCAGCAGTTTACCCTCTAGCGCCAGCACCGGGGAGCTGTTTTTT. Its protein is CASSLPSSASTGELFF.

The chain couples TRBV11-3 to TRBJ2-1; no definite D call. V was clipped by 4 bases and J by 4 bases, with 8 bases between them. The germline V gene encodes CDR1 SGHNT and CDR2 YENEEA. The CDR3 length is 13 residues. CDR3 DNA: TGTGCCAGCAGCTCATTGGCGTACAATGAGCAGTTCTTC. Encoded protein: CASSSLAYNEQFF.

The genes are TRBV9 and TRBJ2-1; TRBD2 aligns across 9 bases. The CDR3 is 16 amino acids. Trimming cost V 0 bases and J 4 bases; bases outside gene matches: 5. Germline lookup yields CDR1 SGDLS and CDR2 YYNGEE. This chain's CDR3 is CASSVEPSGAYNEQFF. In DNA form, the CDR3 reads TGTGCCAGCAGCGTAGAGCCTAGCGGGGCTTACAATGAGCAGTTCTTC.

Regarding this clone: At the DNA level, this CDR3 is encoded by other sequences in the same sample as well. The rearrangement joins TRBV19 to TRBJ2-7; 9 bases agree with TRBD1. Germline lookup yields CDR1 LNHDA and CDR2 SQIVND (reference sequence). The CDR3 contains 14 residues. V lost 6 bases, J lost 2 bases, and 5 bases stayed unmatched. The CDR3 spells CASSPGQGTYEQYF. CDR3 DNA: TGTGCCAGTAGCCCGGGACAGGGAACCTACGAGCAGTACTTC.

The rearrangement uses TRBV27 and TRBJ2-7; TRBD2 is a possible D gene (6 bases). The germline V gene has CDR1 MNHEY and CDR2 SMNVEV (reference sequence). The CDR3 is 15 amino acids. The ends were cut back, 3 bases at V and 3 bases at J, with 15 bases in the middle. CDR3 sequence (DNA): TGTGCCAGCAGTTTGGGAGGATCGGGCAACTACGAGCAGTACTTC. This codes for CASSLGGSGNYEQYF.

The chain joins TRBV5-4 to TRBJ2-2, with 9 nucleotides matching TRBD2. Germline-derived CDR1 and CDR2 are SGHNT and YYREEE (reference sequence). The CDR3 totals 14 residues. V trimming: 3 bases; J trimming: 6 bases; junction bases outside the gene matches: 3. DNA for the CDR3: TGTGCCAGCAGCTCGACTAGCGGAGCCGGGGAGCTGTTTTTT. This encodes CASSSTSGAGELFF. Full variable domain (rest looked up from reference TRBV5-4 and TRBJ2-2): ETGVTQSPTHLIKTRGQQVTLRCSSQSGHNTVSWYQQALGQGPQFIFQYYREEENGRGNFPPRFSGLQFPNYSSELNVNALELDDSALYLCASSSTSGAGELFFGEGSRLTVL.

In the case of this clone: The same CDR3 arises from other DNA sequences in this sample as well. The rearrangement uses TRBV29-1 and TRBJ2-1; either TRBD1 or TRBD2 may supply D (5 bases each). V dropped 1 base and J dropped 1 base, with 8 bases sitting between them. CDR1 and CDR2 from the germline V gene are SQVTM and ANQGSEA. This CDR3 spans 14 amino acids. In nucleotides, the CDR3 is TGCAGCGTTGAAGGGGGGAGATCCTACAATGAGCAGTTCTTC. Amino acid sequence: CSVEGGRSYNEQFF.

The genes are TRBV5-6 and TRBJ2-3; the D gene is possibly TRBD2 (6 bases). V dropped 6 bases and J dropped 7 bases, with 18 bases sitting between them. Germline CDR1 and CDR2: SGHDT and YYEEEE. CDR3 length: 14 residues. CDR3 region: CASIRRGSLYTQYF. As DNA, the CDR3 is TGTGCCAGCATTCGGCGGGGTAGCCTATATACGCAGTATTTT.

The chain has TRBV19 and TRBJ1-1; the D is unclear. This CDR3 has 12 residues. Germline V gene lookup returns CDR1 LNHDA and CDR2 SQIVND (reference sequence). V was clipped by 4 bases and J by 3 bases, with 6 bases between them. In DNA, the CDR3 is TGTGCCAGTAGTACTAGTGACACTGAAGCTTTCTTT. It is translated as CASSTSDTEAFF.

The rearrangement joins TRBV6-5 to TRBJ2-7; D possibly corresponds to TRBD1 (5 bases). Germline V lookup: CDR1 MNHEY, CDR2 SVGAGI. V was trimmed by 7 bases and J by 0 bases, leaving 13 bases between them. This CDR3 has 14 residues. The CDR3 reads CASMGQPRSYEQYF. The CDR3 DNA reads TGTGCCAGCATGGGGCAGCCTCGCTCCTACGAGCAGTACTTC.

V gene TRBV25-1 combines with J gene TRBJ1-1; D is unresolved. Trimming cost V 2 bases and J 4 bases, with 8 bases left between them. The CDR3 has 13 amino acids. Germline lookup yields CDR1 MGHDK and CDR2 SYGVNS. The CDR3 DNA reads TGTGCCAGCAGTGAAAGAGGCGGCACTGAAGCTTTCTTT. Translation gives CASSERGGTEAFF.

The gene calls are TRBV28 and TRBJ1-2; 7 bases line up with TRBD1. With V trimmed by 5 bases and J by 4 bases, 10 bases remained unmatched. The CDR3 has 15 residues. Germline assignment: CDR1 MDHEN and CDR2 SYDVKM. Here the CDR3 reads CASSLPRTGGYGYTF. Here the CDR3 DNA reads TGTGCCAGCAGTCTTCCCCGGACAGGCGGCTATGGCTACACCTTC.

The V and J genes are TRBV19 and TRBJ1-4; 8 bases are a match to TRBD1. Germline-derived CDR1 and CDR2 are LNHDA and SQIVND (reference sequence). CDR3 length equals 14 residues. V gave up 6 bases and J gave up 7 bases; unmatched junction bases: 7. CDR3: CASRPTGVGEKLFF. The CDR3 DNA reads TGTGCCAGTAGACCGACAGGGGTGGGTGAAAAACTGTTTTTT.

The chain recombines TRBV10-3 with TRBJ2-7; perhaps TRBD1 as D (6 bases). CDR1 and CDR2 (germline): ENHRY, SYGVKD. CDR3 length equals 13 residues. The ends were cut back, 11 bases at V and 3 bases at J, with 17 bases in the middle. CDR3 in DNA: TGTGCCTCTCAGCAGGGGCGAGGCTACGAGCAGTACTTC. Translation: CASQQGRGYEQYF.

This clone was counted between two and nine times. The rearrangement joins TRBV6-1 to TRBJ2-2, with 9 bases aligning to TRBD1. The CDR3 is 16 amino acids. After removal of 5 bases from V and 3 bases from J, the junction contained 7 bases not matched to a gene. Germline V CDR1 and CDR2: MNHNS, SASEGT. The CDR3 sequence is CASSKGTGSYTGELFF. The DNA for the CDR3 is TGTGCCAGCAGTAAAGGGACAGGGAGTTACACCGGGGAGCTGTTTTTT.

This rearrangement joins TRBV7-9 to TRBJ1-2, with D hard to call. The V end lost 1 base, the J end lost 5 bases, and 11 bases lay between the germline ends. Germline CDR1 and CDR2: SEHNR and FQNEAQ (reference sequence). The CDR3 is 14 residues long. CDR3 DNA sequence: TGTGCCAGCAGCTTAGTGCTAGGTCCTTATGGCTACACCTTC. Translated: CASSLVLGPYGYTF.